This is a list of T cell receptor beta chains from one sample in a study of neurological immune-mediated disorders. TCRdb processed the 5' RACE reads anew with MiXCR; each CDR3 protein has one entry. The sample lists roughly 57,000 distinct CDR3 sequences; roughly 8% were seen once. Sequenced sample: PBMCs. Receptors originate from a woman in her thirties or forties in good health. Each CDR3 is given with its conserved first and last residue. D genes are given only for firm matches. A clone size is listed for some rows: how often the clone was seen (once, few, many), or a class if it is expanded.

v_call	j_call	d_call	clone_size	cdr3_length	cdr3_nt	cdr3_aa
TRBV20-1	TRBJ2-5	.	many	13	TGCAGTGCTAGGACCCCCGCGGGGGAGACCCAGTACTTC	CSARTPAGETQYF
TRBV18	TRBJ2-5	.	many	13	TGTGCCAGCTCACCATTAGGCCAAGAGACCCAGTACTTC	CASSPLGQETQYF
TRBV10-2	TRBJ2-2	.	many	14	TGCGCTCCAGGTCCTGGGGGGACCACCGGGGAGCTGTTTTTT	CAPGPGGTTGELFF
TRBV6-2/TRBV6-3	TRBJ2-7	.	many	13	TGTGCCAGCAGCGAGACAGTTCCCTACGAGCAGTACTTC	CASSETVPYEQYF
TRBV18	TRBJ2-7	TRBD2	few	15	TGTGCCAGCTCACCACGGATAGCGGGGCACTACGAGCAGTACTTC	CASSPRIAGHYEQYF
TRBV6-5	TRBJ2-7	.	few	12	TGTGCCAGCAGTACCGGACACTACGAGCAGTACTTC	CASSTGHYEQYF
TRBV4-3	TRBJ2-1	.	many	14	TGCGCCAGCAGCCAAGATCTACAGAAGGTTGAGCAGTTCTTC	CASSQDLQKVEQFF
TRBV20-1	TRBJ1-1	.	many	13	TGCAGTGCTAGAGGGCCCTCTGTCACTGAAGCTTTCTTT	CSARGPSVTEAFF
TRBV20-1	TRBJ2-1	.	many	14	TGCAGTGCTCTGAGCGGGCAGAACTACAATGAGCAGTTCTTC	CSALSGQNYNEQFF
TRBV5-5	TRBJ2-7	.	.	15	TGTGCCAGCAGCTTGGCAGGGACTTCGACCTACGAGCAGTACTTC	CASSLAGTSTYEQYF
TRBV6-6	TRBJ2-5	TRBD1	many	14	TGTGCCAGCAGAGAAGGACAGGTGCAAGAGACCCAGTACTTC	CASREGQVQETQYF
TRBV9	TRBJ2-7	TRBD1	many	13	TGTGCCAGCAGCGGTACAGGGGGCGAAAAGCAGTACTTC	CASSGTGGEKQYF
TRBV24-1	TRBJ2-1	TRBD2	many	16	TGTGCCACCAGTGATCCAGGGACTAGCGGGAGTAATGAGCAGTTCTTC	CATSDPGTSGSNEQFF
TRBV15	TRBJ1-2	.	many	13	TGTGCCACCAGCAGGGACACTAACTATGGCTACACCTTC	CATSRDTNYGYTF
TRBV7-9	TRBJ1-2	.	.	15	TGTGCCAGCGGCCCGCAGGGTGTTTTGGGAAGCGGCTACACCTTC	CASGPQGVLGSGYTF
TRBV29-1	TRBJ1-5	.	many	14	TGCAGCGTTGGACCGGGACCGCTGAATCAGCCCCAGCATTTT	CSVGPGPLNQPQHF
TRBV27	TRBJ1-4	.	many	12	TGTGCCAGCAGTTTGGACAGCCGTAAACTGTTTTTT	CASSLDSRKLFF
TRBV6-5	TRBJ2-1	.	many	13	TGTGCCAGCAGTTACGGGCTCAACAATGAGCAGTTCTTC	CASSYGLNNEQFF
TRBV7-2	TRBJ2-4	.	many	14	TGTGCCAGCAGCTTAAGTACAGGGTTGAACATTCAGTACTTC	CASSLSTGLNIQYF
TRBV10-3	TRBJ1-1	TRBD1	many	17	TGTGCCATCAGTGACCCAGTGTTGGGACAGGGGTACTTTCGAGCTTTCTTT	CAISDPVLGQGYFRAFF
TRBV9	TRBJ1-3	TRBD1	many	16	TGTGCCAGCAGCTCTTCGAAACAGGGGTATGGAAACACCATATATTTT	CASSSSKQGYGNTIYF
TRBV7-2	TRBJ2-7	.	many	13	TGTGCCAGCAGCTTAGCGGAGGTTCGCGAGCAGTACTTC	CASSLAEVREQYF
TRBV27	TRBJ1-1	.	many	14	TGTGCCAGCAGTTCCAAGACCCGGTCCACTGAAGCTTTCTTT	CASSSKTRSTEAFF
TRBV7-9	TRBJ2-1	TRBD2	few	15	TGTGCCAGCAGCCGTACTAGCGGCCCCTACAATGAGCAGTTCTTC	CASSRTSGPYNEQFF
TRBV6-1	TRBJ2-1	TRBD2	many	17	TGTGCCAGCAGTGAACGGGGAGTAGCGGGAGCCGGGAATGAGCAGTTCTTC	CASSERGVAGAGNEQFF